This T cell receptor (beta chain) was retrieved from a study of blood T cell repertoires in COVID-19. Under the authors' procedure: Nucleated cell counts were estimated from reference gene primer amplification. The repertoire was sequenced with immunoSEQ multiplex PCR; TCRdb's copy has only in-frame clones and lacks some. V and J calls and clone size are those listed in that table; D and trimming were worked out from the DNA. Of a few hundred thousand clones in the sample, around four fifths were seen once. Recruits, aged roughly 18 to 95 years, lived in roughly 22 US areas. The sequence derives from a woman aged 45-65 years who had recovered from COVID-19. Sample: PBMCs or T cells enriched from blood (not recorded which).

The CDR3 protein is CASSFTPLGAAYEQYF. In DNA form, the CDR3 reads TGTGCCAGCAGTTTCACCCCCCTAGGGGCGGCCTACGAGCAGTACTTC. The rearrangement joins TRBV6-6 to TRBJ2-7; TRBD1 is a possible D gene (5 bases). In germline, CDR1 is MNHNY, CDR2 SVGAGI (reference sequence). V lost 4 bases and J 2 bases, leaving 18 bases between the germline ends. The CDR3 sequence is 16 residues long.